This TCR beta chain was profiled in a study of early T cells in non-severe SARS-CoV-2 infection. CDR1 SGHTA and CDR2 FQGNSA come from the germline V gene. CDR3 length equals 15 residues. Trimming at V came to 3 bases and at J to 4 bases, leaving 6 bases not matched to a gene. In its sample, this clonotype was seen a few times. TCRdb reanalysed the 5' RACE reads using MiXCR and keeps one entry per CDR3 protein. This table holds over 60,000 distinct CDR3 sequences, about 11% found once. Sequencing used whole blood, obtained at baseline. The genes are TRBV7-2 and TRBJ1-5; the match to TRBD1 covers 7 bases. This TCR derives from an adult who was a healthcare worker with PCR-confirmed SARS-CoV-2 infection or an uninfected control (not recorded which). The CDR3 DNA is TGTGCCAGCAGCTTCCAGACAGGGCCAAATCAGCCCCAGCATTTT. It translates to CASSFQTGPNQPQHF.